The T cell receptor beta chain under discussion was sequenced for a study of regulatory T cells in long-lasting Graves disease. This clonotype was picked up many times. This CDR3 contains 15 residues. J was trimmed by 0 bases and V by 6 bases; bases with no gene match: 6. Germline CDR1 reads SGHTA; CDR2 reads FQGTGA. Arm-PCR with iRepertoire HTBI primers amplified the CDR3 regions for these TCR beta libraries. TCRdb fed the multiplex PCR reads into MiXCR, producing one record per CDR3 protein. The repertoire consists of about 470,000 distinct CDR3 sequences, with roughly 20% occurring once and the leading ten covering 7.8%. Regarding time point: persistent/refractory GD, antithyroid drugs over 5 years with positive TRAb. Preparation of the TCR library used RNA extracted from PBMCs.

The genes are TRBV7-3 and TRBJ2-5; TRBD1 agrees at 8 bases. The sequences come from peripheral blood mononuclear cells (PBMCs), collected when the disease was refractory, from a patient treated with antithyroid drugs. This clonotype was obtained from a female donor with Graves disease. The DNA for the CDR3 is TGTGCCAGCAGTATAGGGACAGGACACCAAGAGACCCAGTACTTC. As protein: CASSIGTGHQETQYF.